These 21 T cell receptor beta chains were sequenced from one sample in a study of Graves' ophthalmopathy and Graves' hyperthyroidism. Amplifying from RNA transcripts, the study obtained TCR beta CDR3 regions. Scientists carried out first-round RT-PCR using HTBI primers and then a second-round multiplex PCR. TCRdb reprocessed the multiplex PCR reads via MiXCR and lists one record per CDR3 protein. Altogether around 1,000,000 distinct CDR3 sequences are present, around a third being singletons, with the ten largest covering around 10%. Sequencing was carried out using peripheral blood or thyroid tissue (not recorded which). The receptor set was obtained from an adult man with Graves' hyperthyroidism.

This clonotype showed up just a few times. The rearrangement links TRBV6-5 to TRBJ2-6; D ambiguous. This CDR3 comprises 14 residues. CDR1 and CDR2 (germline): MNHEY, SVGAGI. V was pared by 7 bases and J by 0 bases, with 7 bases between. The CDR3 spells CASKASSGANVLTF. CDR3 in DNA: TGTGCCAGCAAAGCGAGCTCTGGGGCCAACGTCCTGACTTTC.

The chain joins TRBV19 to TRBJ2-7, with 9 nucleotides matching TRBD1. The V gene's germline CDR1 is LNHDA and CDR2 SQIVND (reference sequence). The CDR3 sequence is 15 residues long. The trim removed 3 bases at V and 3 bases at J, leaving 6 bases unmatched. The CDR3 here is CASSIGTGTNYEQYF. The DNA of the CDR3 is TGTGCCAGTAGTATTGGGACAGGGACGAACTACGAGCAGTACTTC.

The chain combines TRBV29-1 with TRBJ2-7; D is uncertain. The CDR3 runs to 10 residues. Between the trimmed V and J ends, which lost 8 bases and 3 bases, there was a span of 8 bases. Germline lookup yields CDR1 SQVTM and CDR2 ANQGSEA. Written as DNA, the CDR3 is TGCAGCTTTAGACACTACGAGCAGTACTTC. Amino acids: CSFRHYEQYF.

A word on this clonotype: This sequence may be a read error, since a much larger clone differs from it by one base. V is TRBV2 and J is TRBJ1-2; a weak D match, TRBD1 (6 bases). The CDR3 consists of 13 residues. Germline lookup yields CDR1 SNHLY and CDR2 FYNNEI. The CDR3 DNA follows: TGTGTCAGCGGTACAGGGCGGGTTTTTGGCTACACCTTC. This encodes CVSGTGRVFGYTF. The variable domain in full, completed from reference TRBV2 and TRBJ1-2, reads EPEVTQTPSHQVTQMGQEVILRCVPISNHLYFYWYRQILGQKVEFLVSFYNNEISEKSEIFDDQFSVERPDGSNFTLKIRSTKLEDSAMYFCVSGTGRVFGYTFGSGTRLTVV.

V gene TRBV4-3 combines with J gene TRBJ2-7; no clear D gene. Germline CDR1 is LGHNA and CDR2 is YSLEER. Trimming stripped 0 bases from V and 3 bases from J, with 12 bases between. This CDR3 has 15 residues. CDR3 residues: CASSQDLRVLYEQYF. The CDR3 region has the DNA TGCGCCAGCAGCCAAGATCTAAGAGTCCTCTACGAGCAGTACTTC.

V is TRBV7-2 and J is TRBJ1-5, with D perhaps matching TRBD1 (5 bases). The CDR3 is made up of 15 amino acids. Germline V lookup: CDR1 SGHTA, CDR2 FQGNSA. Deletions cut 5 bases from V and 6 bases from J, with 17 bases between. CDR3 region: CASSQGQGSGQPQHF. In nucleotides, the CDR3 is TGTGCCAGCAGCCAAGGGCAGGGAAGTGGTCAGCCCCAGCATTTT.

The chain carries TRBV25-1 and TRBJ2-7, with TRBD1 identical over 11 bases. With V trimmed by 8 bases and J by 6 bases, 9 bases remained unmatched. There are 14 residues in the CDR3. Germline CDR1 is MGHDK and CDR2 is SYGVNS. CDR3 sequence reads: CASGEAGTGGEQYF. CDR3 coding DNA: TGTGCCAGCGGAGAAGCCGGGACAGGGGGCGAGCAGTACTTC.

The chain couples TRBV27 to TRBJ1-1; TRBD1 is a possible D gene (5 bases). The germline gives CDR1 MNHEY, CDR2 SMNVEV (reference sequence). The CDR3 has 16 residues. The V gene lost 0 bases and the J gene lost 6 bases, with 17 bases spanning the gap. CDR3 DNA sequence: TGTGCCAGCAGTTTATCTAGGGAGGGGTTAGGGGCTGAAGCTTTCTTT. Translated, it gives CASSLSREGLGAEAFF.

The chain employs TRBV6-5 and TRBJ2-7, with 7 bases aligning to TRBD1. The length of the CDR3 is 14 residues. CDR1 MNHEY and CDR2 SVGAGI come from the germline V gene. Trimming cost V 8 bases and J 7 bases; bases outside gene matches: 14. CDR3 amino acids: CASSVDRELGEQYF. The DNA of the CDR3 is TGTGCCAGCTCAGTTGACAGGGAGTTAGGAGAGCAGTACTTC.

The chain uses TRBV7-9 and TRBJ1-5, with D unclear. The V end lost 4 bases, the J end lost 7 bases, and 20 bases lay between the germline ends. The CDR3 spans 16 residues. CDR1 and CDR2 (germline): SEHNR, FQNEAQ (reference sequence). The CDR3 nucleotides are TGTGCCAGCAGCTCGAGCTCCACGATCGGCGACCAGCCCCAGCATTTT. Translated: CASSSSSTIGDQPQHF.

This clonotype came up a few times. A junction end diverges from the germline sequence, so it may reflect a read error. The chain uses TRBV6-5 and TRBJ1-1; TRBD1 is a possible D gene (5 bases). CDR3 length: 15 amino acids. Germline values: CDR1 MNHEY, CDR2 SVGAGI. This CDR3 is CACSRSRAGSPEAFF. CDR3 DNA: TGTGCCTGCAGTCGTTCCAGGGCAGGTTCCCCTGAAGCTTTCTTT.

The sample holds many counts of this clonotype. The rearrangement links TRBV6-5 to TRBJ2-2; 13 nucleotides line up with TRBD2. The CDR3 sequence is 16 residues long. The germline V gene has CDR1 MNHEY and CDR2 SVGAGI. The ends lost 7 bases at V and 3 bases at J; junction bases unmatched: 5. The CDR3 reads CASTLGTSGDTGELFF. CDR3 nucleotides: TGTGCCAGCACTCTTGGGACTAGCGGGGACACCGGGGAGCTGTTTTTT.

The chain employs TRBV29-1 and TRBJ1-1; D possibly corresponds to TRBD1 (5 bases). V was shortened by 4 bases and J by 1 base, with 13 bases between the two germline ends. The CDR3 consists of 14 residues. The germline V gene encodes CDR1 SQVTM and CDR2 ANQGSEA. Here the CDR3 reads CSVVGASANTEAFF. CDR3 in DNA: TGCAGCGTTGTAGGGGCGAGCGCGAACACTGAAGCTTTCTTT.

The table lists this clonotype with many counts. The V call is TRBV9, the J call TRBJ1-6; the D gene is possibly TRBD1 (6 bases). Trimming removed 4 bases from V and 7 bases from J, with 15 bases in between. CDR3 length: 15 residues. The germline CDR1 and CDR2 sequences are SGDLS and YYNGEE. The CDR3 is CASSKPTGHNSPLHF. DNA for the CDR3: TGTGCCAGCAGCAAACCCACAGGGCACAATTCACCCCTCCACTTT.

This chain connects TRBV29-1 to TRBJ1-1; a weak D match, TRBD1 (5 bases). V dropped 8 bases and J dropped 4 bases, with 20 bases sitting between them. From germline, CDR1 is SQVTM and CDR2 ANQGSEA. This CDR3 has 14 amino acids. Here the CDR3 reads CSTPRGSQGTEAFF. DNA of the CDR3: TGCAGCACCCCCCGAGGTTCCCAGGGCACTGAAGCTTTCTTT.

This clonotype was detected ten times or more. The gene calls are TRBV12-3 or TRBV12-4 and TRBJ2-5; D gene ambiguous. Trimming took 6 bases from V and 0 from J, leaving 14 bases between them. There are 15 residues in the CDR3. In DNA form, the CDR3 reads TGTGCCAGCAGGCCAACCAACCCTTACCAAGAGACCCAGTACTTC. It encodes CASRPTNPYQETQYF.

Notes on this clonotype: One base away lies a much larger clone, so this may be a sequencing read error. The chain has TRBV11-2 and TRBJ2-2; TRBD1 aligns across 8 bases. Germline assignment: CDR1 SGHAT and CDR2 FQNNGV. This CDR3 comprises 16 residues. Germline trimming cut 5 bases from V and 1 base from J; bases unmatched to any gene: 6. The CDR3 DNA is TGTGCCAGCAGCCTCAGGACAGGGATGAACACCGGGGAGCTGTTTTTT. It specifies CASSLRTGMNTGELFF.

In its sample, this clonotype was seen many times. This chain uses TRBV2 with TRBJ2-6; 7 nucleotides line up with TRBD1. The CDR3 length is 15 residues. After removal of 8 bases from V and 2 bases from J, the junction contained 6 bases not matched to a gene. Germline lookup yields CDR1 SNHLY and CDR2 FYNNEI. The CDR3 here is CASHRGGPGANVLTF. The CDR3 nucleotides are TGTGCCAGCCACAGAGGGGGCCCTGGGGCCAACGTCCTGACTTTC. The entire variable domain, with the rest obtained from reference TRBV2 and TRBJ2-6, is as follows: EPEVTQTPSHQVTQMGQEVILRCVPISNHLYFYWYRQILGQKVEFLVSFYNNEISEKSEIFDDQFSVERPDGSNFTLKIRSTKLEDSAMYFCASHRGGPGANVLTFGAGSRLTVL.

This clonotype was detected only a few times. At one of its ends the junction is not consistent with the germline gene, which may arise from a read error. The gene calls are TRBV7-2 and TRBJ1-6; 7 nucleotides line up with TRBD1. Germline V gene sequence: CDR1 SGHTA, CDR2 FQGNSA. The CDR3 is 15 residues long. The CDR3 loop is CASSLIHRGDSPLHF. The CDR3 nucleotides are TGCGCCAGCAGCCTGATCCACAGGGGAGATTCACCCCTCCACTTT.

V usage is TRBV2 and J usage is TRBJ2-5; tentative D call: TRBD1 (6 bases). The germline V and J ends were trimmed by 4 bases and 3 bases, with 24 bases remaining between them. Germline assignment: CDR1 SNHLY and CDR2 FYNNEI. The CDR3 is 18 residues long. CDR3 in DNA: TGTGCCAGCAGTGCTAGAGAACCCGCTTTGACAGGTGAAGAGACCCAGTACTTC. Its protein is CASSAREPALTGEETQYF.

The table lists this clonotype with many counts. This chain links TRBV10-3 with TRBJ2-7; D is tentatively TRBD1 or TRBD2 (5 bases each). The CDR3 runs to 13 residues. From germline, CDR1 is ENHRY and CDR2 SYGVKD. The V gene lost 8 bases and the J gene lost 2 bases, with 13 bases spanning the gap. In DNA, the CDR3 is TGTGCCATCGATGGGGACGGCACCTACGAGCAGTACTTC. Translating gives CAIDGDGTYEQYF.